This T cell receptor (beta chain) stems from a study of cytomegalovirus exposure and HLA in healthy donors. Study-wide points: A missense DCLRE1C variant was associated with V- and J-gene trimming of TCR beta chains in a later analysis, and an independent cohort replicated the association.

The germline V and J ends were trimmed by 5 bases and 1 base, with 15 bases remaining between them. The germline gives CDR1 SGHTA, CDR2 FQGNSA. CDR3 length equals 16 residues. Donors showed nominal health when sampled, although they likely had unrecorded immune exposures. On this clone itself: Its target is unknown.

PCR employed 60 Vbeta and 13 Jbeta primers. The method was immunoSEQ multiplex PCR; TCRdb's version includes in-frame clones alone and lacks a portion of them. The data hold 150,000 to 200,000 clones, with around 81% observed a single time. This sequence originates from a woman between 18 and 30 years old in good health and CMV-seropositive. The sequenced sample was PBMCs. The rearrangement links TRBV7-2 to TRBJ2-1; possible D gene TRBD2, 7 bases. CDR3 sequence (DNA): TGTGCCAGCAGCAGAGGGGGGGCCGATTCCTACAATGAGCAGTTCTTC. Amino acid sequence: CASSRGGADSYNEQFF.